The clone carrying this TCR beta chain was observed a handful of times. Its antigen is as yet unknown. The sample comes from a study of blood T cells in healthy people across ages. Isolating PBMCs gave at least 7 million of these cells per sample. General study points: Diversity was higher, and naive CD4+ cells more numerous, in long-lived donors than in aged donors.

Together with a sample-barcoded 5' primer, a J-beta primer mix was included in a second PCR lasting about 7 to 12 cycles. MiXCR was run by TCRdb on the 5' RACE reads, yielding one entry per CDR3 protein. The sample comprises about 1.4 million distinct CDR3 sequences, approximately 60% of which are singletons, and 6.7% rests with the top ten. The origin of this receptor is a man younger than 30 in good health. The sequencing input was blood.

The DNA of the CDR3 is TGTGCCAGCAGCTCAGCCGGGGGCAGGATTGGAGAGACCCAGTACTTC. Encoded protein: CASSSAGGRIGETQYF. The J gene is TRBJ2-5, the V gene TRBV7-2; D is possibly TRBD1 or TRBD2 (6 bases each). The V end was cut by 4 bases, the J end by 4 bases, with 19 bases between. The CDR3 runs 16 residues. CDR1 and CDR2 from the germline V gene are SGHTA and FQGNSA.